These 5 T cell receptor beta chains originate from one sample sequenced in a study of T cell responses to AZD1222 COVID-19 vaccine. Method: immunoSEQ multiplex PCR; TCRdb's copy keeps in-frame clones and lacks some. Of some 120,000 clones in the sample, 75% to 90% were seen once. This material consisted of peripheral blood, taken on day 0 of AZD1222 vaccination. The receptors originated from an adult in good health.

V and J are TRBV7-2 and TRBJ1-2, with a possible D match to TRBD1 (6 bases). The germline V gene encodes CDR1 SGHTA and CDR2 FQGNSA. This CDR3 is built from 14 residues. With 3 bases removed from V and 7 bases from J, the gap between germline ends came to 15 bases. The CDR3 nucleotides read TGTGCCAGCAGCTTTCCAAGGGGGGTTGGTGGCTACACCTTC. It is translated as CASSFPRGVGGYTF.

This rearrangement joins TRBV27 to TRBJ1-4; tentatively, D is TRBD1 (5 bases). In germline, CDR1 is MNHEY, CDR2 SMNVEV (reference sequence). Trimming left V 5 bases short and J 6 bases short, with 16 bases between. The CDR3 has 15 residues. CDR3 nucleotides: TGTGCCAGCAGTCCTAGGACAACCGGCGATGAAAAACTGTTTTTT. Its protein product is CASSPRTTGDEKLFF.

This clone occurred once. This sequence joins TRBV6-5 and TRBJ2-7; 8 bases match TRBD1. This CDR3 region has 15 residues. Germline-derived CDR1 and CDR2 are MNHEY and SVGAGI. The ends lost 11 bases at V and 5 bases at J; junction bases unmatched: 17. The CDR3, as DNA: TGTGCCTCCCGGGAGAACCCAGGGGGCACCCACGAGCAGTACTTC. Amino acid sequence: CASRENPGGTHEQYF.

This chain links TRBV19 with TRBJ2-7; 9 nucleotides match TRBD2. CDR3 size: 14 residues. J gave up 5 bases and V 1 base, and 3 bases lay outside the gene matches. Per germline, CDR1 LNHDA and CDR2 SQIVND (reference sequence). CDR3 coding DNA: TGTGCCAGTAGTATAGGGGGGACTAGCAACGAGCAGTACTTC. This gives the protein CASSIGGTSNEQYF. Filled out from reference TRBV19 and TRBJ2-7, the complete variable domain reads DGGITQSPKYLFRKEGQNVTLSCEQNLNHDAMYWYRQDPGQGLRLIYYSQIVNDFQKGDIAEGYSVSREKKESFPLTVTSAQKNPTAFYLCASSIGGTSNEQYFGPGTRLTVT.

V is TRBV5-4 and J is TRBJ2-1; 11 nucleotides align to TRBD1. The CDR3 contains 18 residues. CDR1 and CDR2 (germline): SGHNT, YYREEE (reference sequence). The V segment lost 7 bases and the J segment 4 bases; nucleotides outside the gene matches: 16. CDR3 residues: CASGTGGSGYSRYNEQFF. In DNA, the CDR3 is TGTGCCAGCGGGACAGGGGGGTCGGGGTATTCCCGGTACAATGAGCAGTTCTTC.